This TCR beta chain originates from a study of cytomegalovirus exposure and HLA in healthy donors. Study results and caveats: Later genetic work tied a missense DCLRE1C variant to beta-chain V and J trimming.

13 Jbeta primers and 60 Vbeta primers were used for the PCR. Sequencing used immunoSEQ multiplex PCR; TCRdb keeps in-frame clones, though not all of them. The table for this sample gives under 200,000 clones. The length of the CDR3 is 13 residues. Germline V gene data show CDR1 as SQVTM and CDR2 as ANQGSEA. Regarding this clone: Its antigen is unidentified.

The rearrangement joins TRBV29-1 to TRBJ2-5; D perhaps matches TRBD2 (5 bases). The assigned J gene may be wrong: the sequence end matches TRBJ2-7 better. The TCR was taken from a man younger than 40 in good health and CMV-seronegative. The sequenced material came from PBMCs. The CDR3 here is CSVEDRRDYEQYF. The CDR3 bases are TGCAGCGTTGAAGATCGCCGGGACTACGAGCAGTACTTC.